This TCR beta chain is drawn from a study of T cell repertoires in cytomegalovirus infection. CDR1 MDHEN and CDR2 SYDVKM come from the germline V gene. Trimming removed 3 bases from V and 12 bases from J; junction bases left unmatched: 4. The CDR3 consists of 13 residues. The table lists this clonotype with a few counts. Antigen unknown. One entry per CDR3 protein, called by TCRdb with MiXCR from the reads. The data contain fewer than 1,000,000 distinct CDR3 sequences, roughly 31% of them singletons. This sample comprised cultured CD8+ T cells from PBMCs, obtained from culture after CMV antigen stimulation. This receptor was identified in a human donor in good health (CMV status not recorded). Some clones in this sample may be carry-over from other donors' samples. This sequence joins TRBV28 and TRBJ2-5; 13 nucleotides line up with TRBD2. The DNA for the CDR3 is TGTGCCAGCAGTTTGGCGGGACTAGCGGGGAAGTACTTC. As protein: CASSLAGLAGKYF. The variable domain in full, with the rest retrieved from reference TRBV28 and TRBJ2-5, is DVKVTQSSRYLVKRTGEKVFLECVQDMDHENMFWYRQDPGLGLRLIYFSYDVKMKEKGDIPEGYSVSREKKERFSLILESASTNQTSMYLCASSLAGLAGKYFGPGTRLLVL.